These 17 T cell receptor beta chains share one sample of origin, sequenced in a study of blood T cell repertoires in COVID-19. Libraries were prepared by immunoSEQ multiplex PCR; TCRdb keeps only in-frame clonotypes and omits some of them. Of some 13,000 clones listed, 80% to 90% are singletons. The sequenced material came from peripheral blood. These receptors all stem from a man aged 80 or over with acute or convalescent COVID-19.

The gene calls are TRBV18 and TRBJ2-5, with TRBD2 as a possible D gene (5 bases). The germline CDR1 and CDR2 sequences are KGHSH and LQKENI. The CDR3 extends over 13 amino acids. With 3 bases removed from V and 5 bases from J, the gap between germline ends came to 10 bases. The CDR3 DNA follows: TGTGCCAGCTCACCCGGGGTGGAGGAGACCCAGTACTTC. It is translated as CASSPGVEETQYF.

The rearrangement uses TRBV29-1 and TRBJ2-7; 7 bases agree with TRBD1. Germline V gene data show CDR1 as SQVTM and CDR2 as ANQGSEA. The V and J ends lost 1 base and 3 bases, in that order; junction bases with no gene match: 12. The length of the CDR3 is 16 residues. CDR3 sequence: CSVEGGPDRTDYEQYF. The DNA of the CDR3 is TGCAGCGTTGAAGGGGGCCCGGACAGGACCGACTACGAGCAGTACTTC.

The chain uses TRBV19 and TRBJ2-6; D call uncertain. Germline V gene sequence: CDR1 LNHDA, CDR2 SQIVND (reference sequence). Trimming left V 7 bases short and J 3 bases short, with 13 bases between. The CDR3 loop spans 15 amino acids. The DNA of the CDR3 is TGTGCCAGTAACCCGGGTTATAATGGGGCCAACGTCCTGACTTTC. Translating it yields CASNPGYNGANVLTF.

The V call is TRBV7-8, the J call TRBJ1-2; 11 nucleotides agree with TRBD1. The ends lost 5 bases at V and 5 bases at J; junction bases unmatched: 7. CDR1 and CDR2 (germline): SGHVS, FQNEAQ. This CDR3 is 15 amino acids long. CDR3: CASSKDRGRSYGYTF. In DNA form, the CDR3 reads TGTGCCAGCAGCAAGGACAGGGGGCGAAGTTATGGCTACACCTTC.

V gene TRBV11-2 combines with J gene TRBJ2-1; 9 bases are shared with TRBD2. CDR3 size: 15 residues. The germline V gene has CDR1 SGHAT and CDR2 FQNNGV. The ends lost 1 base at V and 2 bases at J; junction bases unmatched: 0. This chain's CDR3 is CASSLGGRAYNEQFF. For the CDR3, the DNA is TGTGCCAGCAGCTTAGGCGGGAGGGCCTACAATGAGCAGTTCTTC.

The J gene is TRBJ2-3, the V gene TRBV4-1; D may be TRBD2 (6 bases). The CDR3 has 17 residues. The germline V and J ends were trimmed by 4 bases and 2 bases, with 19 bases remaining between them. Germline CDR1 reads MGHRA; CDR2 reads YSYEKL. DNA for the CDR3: TGCGCCAGCAGCCTGGAGGGACTTCCCAGGGACACAGATACGCAGTATTTT. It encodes CASSLEGLPRDTDTQYF.

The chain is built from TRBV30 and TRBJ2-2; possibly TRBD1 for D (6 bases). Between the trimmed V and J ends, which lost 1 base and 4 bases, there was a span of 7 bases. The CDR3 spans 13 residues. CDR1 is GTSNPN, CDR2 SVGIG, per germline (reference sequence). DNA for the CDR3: TGTGCCTGGAGTGGACAGGTCACCGGGGAGCTGTTTTTT. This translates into CAWSGQVTGELFF.

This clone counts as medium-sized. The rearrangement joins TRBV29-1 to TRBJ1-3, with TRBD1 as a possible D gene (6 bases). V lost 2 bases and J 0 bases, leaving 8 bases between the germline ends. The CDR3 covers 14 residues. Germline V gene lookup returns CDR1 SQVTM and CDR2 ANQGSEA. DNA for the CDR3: TGCAGCGTTGAAACAGGGCTCTCTGGAAACACCATATATTTT. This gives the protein CSVETGLSGNTIYF. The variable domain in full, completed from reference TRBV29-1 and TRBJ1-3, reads SAVISQKPSRDICQRGTSLTIQCQVDSQVTMMFWYRQQPGQSLTLIATANQGSEATYESGFVIDKFPISRPNLTFSTLTVSNMSPEDSSIYLCSVETGLSGNTIYFGEGSWLTVV.

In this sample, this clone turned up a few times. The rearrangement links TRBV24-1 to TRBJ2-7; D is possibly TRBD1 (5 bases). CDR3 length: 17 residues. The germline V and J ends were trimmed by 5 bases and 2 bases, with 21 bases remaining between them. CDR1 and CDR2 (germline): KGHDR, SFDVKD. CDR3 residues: CATSAALGRKGPYEQYF. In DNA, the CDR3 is TGTGCCACCAGTGCGGCACTGGGGCGAAAGGGGCCCTACGAGCAGTACTTC.

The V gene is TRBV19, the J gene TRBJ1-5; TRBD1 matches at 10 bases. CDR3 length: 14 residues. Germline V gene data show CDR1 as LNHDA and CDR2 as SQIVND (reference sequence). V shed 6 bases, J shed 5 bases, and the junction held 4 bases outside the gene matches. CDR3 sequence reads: CASRRTGGYQPQHF. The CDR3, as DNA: TGTGCCAGTAGACGGACAGGGGGATATCAGCCCCAGCATTTT.

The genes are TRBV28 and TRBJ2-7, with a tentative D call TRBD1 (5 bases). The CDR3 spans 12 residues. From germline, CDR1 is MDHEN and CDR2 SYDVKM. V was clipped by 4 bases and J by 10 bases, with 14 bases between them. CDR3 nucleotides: TGTGCCAGCAGTTCCCTTAGACAGCCCCAGTACTTC. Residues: CASSSLRQPQYF.

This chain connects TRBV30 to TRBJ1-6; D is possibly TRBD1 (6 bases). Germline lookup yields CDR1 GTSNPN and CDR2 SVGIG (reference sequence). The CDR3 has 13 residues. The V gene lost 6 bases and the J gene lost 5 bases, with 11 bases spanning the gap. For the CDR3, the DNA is TGTGCCTGCGGACAGACTAATAATTCACCCCTCCACTTT. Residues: CACGQTNNSPLHF.

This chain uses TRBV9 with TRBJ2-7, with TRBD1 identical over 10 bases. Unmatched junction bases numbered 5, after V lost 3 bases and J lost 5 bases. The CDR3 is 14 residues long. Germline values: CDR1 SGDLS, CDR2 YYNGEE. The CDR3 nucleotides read TGTGCCAGCAGCGACGGGACAGGGGTTGACGAGCAGTACTTC. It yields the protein CASSDGTGVDEQYF.

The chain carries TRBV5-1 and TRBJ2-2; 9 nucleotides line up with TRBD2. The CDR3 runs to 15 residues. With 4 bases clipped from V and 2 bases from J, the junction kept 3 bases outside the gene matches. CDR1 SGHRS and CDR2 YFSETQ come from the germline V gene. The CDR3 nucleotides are TGCGCCAGCAGCCGACTAGCGGAAAACACCGGGGAGCTGTTTTTT. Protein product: CASSRLAENTGELFF.

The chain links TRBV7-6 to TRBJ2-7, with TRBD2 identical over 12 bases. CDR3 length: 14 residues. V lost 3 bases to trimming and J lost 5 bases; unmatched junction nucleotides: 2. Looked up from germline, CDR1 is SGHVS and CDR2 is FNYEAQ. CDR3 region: CASSLRTSGNEQYF. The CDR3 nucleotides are TGTGCCAGCAGCTTGAGGACTAGCGGGAACGAGCAGTACTTC.

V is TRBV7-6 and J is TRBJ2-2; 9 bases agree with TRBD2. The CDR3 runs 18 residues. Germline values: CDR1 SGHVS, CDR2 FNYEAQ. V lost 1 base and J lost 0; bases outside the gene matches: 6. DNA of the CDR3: TGTGCCAGCAGCTTAGTGTTGCGGGGGGGACCGAACACCGGGGAGCTGTTTTTT. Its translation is CASSLVLRGGPNTGELFF.

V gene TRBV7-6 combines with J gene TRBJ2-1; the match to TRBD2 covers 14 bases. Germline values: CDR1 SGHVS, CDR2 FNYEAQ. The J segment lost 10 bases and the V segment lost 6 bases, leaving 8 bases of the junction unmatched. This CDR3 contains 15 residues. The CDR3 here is CASSLGLAGVGEQFF. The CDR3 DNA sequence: TGTGCCAGCAGTCTGGGACTAGCGGGAGTAGGAGAGCAGTTCTTC.